The clone carrying this T cell receptor beta chain was picked up a small number of times. Its antigen is currently unknown. CDR1 and CDR2 (germline): MDHEN, SYDVKM. This CDR3 has 14 residues. With 8 bases clipped from V and 2 bases from J, the junction kept 5 bases outside the gene matches. It was RNA transcripts that yielded the amplified TCR beta CDR3 regions. Primed by the HTBI set, a first-round RT-PCR was run on the TCR CDR3. A single record per CDR3 protein comes from TCRdb applying MiXCR to the multiplex PCR reads. This sample has about 400,000 distinct CDR3 sequences, with roughly 13% found just once. The data are from a study of T cells in Graves' hyperthyroidism and ophthalmopathy. General observations from the study: Most clonotypes that expanded in the thyroid above 0.001 also showed up in blood. From stable hyperthyroidism, ophthalmopathy was set apart by a 13 V-J model.

The chain has TRBV28 and TRBJ1-3, with TRBD1 matching over 8 bases. The sample consisted of blood. The receptor was derived from a woman in her late teens or twenties with Graves' hyperthyroidism. CDR3 bases: TGTGCCAGCGGGCTGGACAGGGCTGGAAACACCATATATTTT. Its translation: CASGLDRAGNTIYF.